These 31 T cell receptor beta chains came from one sample sequenced in a study of blood T cell repertoires in COVID-19. Libraries were prepared by immunoSEQ multiplex PCR; TCRdb keeps only in-frame clonotypes and omits some of them. The top ten clones hold around 10% of a sample with about 270,000 clones, approximately 85% of them seen once. Sequencing was performed on PBMCs or T cells enriched from blood (not recorded which). The origin of the receptors is a woman between 50 and 59 years old with acute COVID-19.

V gene TRBV15 combines with J gene TRBJ1-5; 8 nucleotides line up with TRBD1. The CDR3 runs 14 residues. V was clipped by 3 bases and J by 4 bases; unmatched bases: 2. CDR1 LNHNV and CDR2 YYDKDF come from the germline V gene (reference sequence). CDR3 amino acids: CATSSDRGNQPQHF. CDR3 DNA: TGTGCCACCAGCAGTGACAGGGGAAATCAGCCCCAGCATTTT.

This chain links TRBV9 with TRBJ1-1, with 9 bases fitting TRBD1. CDR3 size: 15 residues. J gave up 4 bases and V 0 bases, and 4 bases lay outside the gene matches. Germline CDR1 reads SGDLS; CDR2 reads YYNGEE. CDR3 in amino acids: CASSVVGTGSTEAFF. The CDR3 DNA reads TGTGCCAGCAGCGTAGTCGGGACAGGGAGCACTGAAGCTTTCTTT.

This rearrangement joins TRBV19 to TRBJ1-5, with 7 bases identical to TRBD1. V dropped 6 bases and J dropped 3; count of bases not matched to a gene: 8. Germline CDR1 reads LNHDA; CDR2 reads SQIVND (reference sequence). CDR3 size: 15 residues. Written as DNA, the CDR3 is TGTGCCAGTAGCCCTAACGGACAGGACAATCAGCCCCAGCATTTT. It yields the protein CASSPNGQDNQPQHF.

J is TRBJ2-4 and V is TRBV4-1; maybe TRBD2 (5 bases). Germline V gene data show CDR1 as MGHRA and CDR2 as YSYEKL. The CDR3 runs 15 residues. Deletions cut 1 base from V and 2 bases from J, with 9 bases between. The CDR3 DNA sequence: TGCGCCAGCAGCCAAGGGGGAGTAACCAAAAACATTCAGTACTTC. This sequence encodes CASSQGGVTKNIQYF.

J is TRBJ1-5 and V is TRBV10-3; 11 nucleotides align to TRBD1. Germline assignment: CDR1 ENHRY and CDR2 SYGVKD. V lost 0 bases to trimming and J lost 8 bases; unmatched junction nucleotides: 6. This CDR3 contains 16 residues. CDR3: CAISESGGDRGKPQHF. The CDR3 coding sequence is TGTGCCATCAGTGAGTCGGGTGGGGACAGGGGGAAGCCCCAGCATTTT.

The chain recombines TRBV30 with TRBJ2-7; the match to TRBD1 covers 7 bases. V lost 3 bases to trimming and J lost 7 bases; unmatched junction nucleotides: 12. Germline V lookup: CDR1 GTSNPN, CDR2 SVGIG (reference sequence). The CDR3 loop spans 14 amino acids. The CDR3 spells CAWRPDRVTEEQYF. CDR3 in DNA: TGTGCCTGGAGGCCAGACAGGGTTACGGAAGAGCAGTACTTC.

J is TRBJ1-6 and V is TRBV30, with D uncertain. This CDR3 is built from 15 residues. Germline values: CDR1 GTSNPN, CDR2 SVGIG (reference sequence). Trimming shortened V by 4 bases and J by 0 bases, and 10 bases separated the two germline ends. Here the CDR3 reads CAWTVFSSYNSPLHF. The CDR3 DNA is TGTGCCTGGACGGTGTTTAGCTCCTATAATTCACCCCTCCACTTT. Variable domain in full (rest from reference TRBV30 and TRBJ1-6): SQTIHQWPATLVQPVGSPLSLECTVEGTSNPNLYWYRQAAGRGLQLLFYSVGIGQISSEVPQNLSASRPQDRQFILSSKKLLLSDSGFYLCAWTVFSSYNSPLHFGNGTRLTVT.

The V gene is TRBV4-3, the J gene TRBJ2-2, with TRBD2 identical over 7 bases. This CDR3 contains 15 residues. Germline V gene lookup returns CDR1 LGHNA and CDR2 YSLEER. V gave up 4 bases and J gave up 2 bases; unmatched junction bases: 4. The chain's CDR3 is CASSRGLDNTGELFF. The DNA for the CDR3 is TGCGCCAGCAGCCGCGGACTAGATAACACCGGGGAGCTGTTTTTT.

The chain recombines TRBV7-2 with TRBJ1-4, with D tentatively TRBD1 (5 bases). V was shortened by 0 bases and J by 11 bases, with 22 bases between the two germline ends. Per germline, CDR1 SGHTA and CDR2 FQGNSA. The CDR3 is 17 amino acids. CDR3: CASSLASGGAAGRKLFF. Written as DNA, the CDR3 is TGTGCCAGCAGCTTAGCGTCGGGTGGGGCAGCCGGACGGAAACTGTTTTTT.

J is TRBJ1-2 and V is TRBV6-2 or TRBV6-3; D is ambiguous. CDR3 length equals 12 residues. Between the trimmed V and J ends, which lost 4 bases and 7 bases, there was a span of 10 bases. In germline, CDR1 is MNHEY, CDR2 SVGEGT. CDR3 sequence (DNA): TGTGCCAGCAGTTTACTTTTCACTGGCTACACCTTC. Translated: CASSLLFTGYTF.

This clone was detected once. This chain uses TRBV30 with TRBJ1-5; D may be TRBD1 (5 bases). The CDR3 runs to 14 residues. V lost 2 bases, J lost 6 bases, and 14 bases lay in between. From germline, CDR1 is GTSNPN and CDR2 SVGIG (reference sequence). The chain's CDR3 is CAWSPSTGGQPQHF. The CDR3 bases are TGTGCCTGGAGTCCCTCGACCGGGGGTCAGCCCCAGCATTTT.

This chain joins TRBV2 and TRBJ2-3; D might be TRBD2 (7 bases). Trimming shortened V by 3 bases and J by 2 bases, and 12 bases separated the two germline ends. The CDR3 covers 15 residues. Germline V gene sequence: CDR1 SNHLY, CDR2 FYNNEI. CDR3 protein: CASSEVGGLTDTQYF. DNA for the CDR3: TGTGCCAGCAGTGAGGTGGGGGGGCTCACAGATACGCAGTATTTT.

The rearrangement uses TRBV9 and TRBJ1-2; 9 bases map to TRBD1. Unmatched junction bases numbered 6, after V lost 4 bases and J lost 5 bases. Germline V CDR1 and CDR2: SGDLS, YYNGEE. The CDR3 extends over 14 amino acids. CDR3 bases: TGTGCCAGCAGCAGCCGGGACAGGGAATATGGCTACACCTTC. Translating it yields CASSSRDREYGYTF.

There are many counts of this clone. The chain is built from TRBV7-8 and TRBJ2-7; 8 nucleotides align to TRBD1. Germline V gene data show CDR1 as SGHVS and CDR2 as FQNEAQ. J was trimmed by 4 bases and V by 5 bases; bases with no gene match: 7. The length of the CDR3 is 14 residues. In DNA, the CDR3 is TGTGCCAGCAGCCCCGGACAGGGTGCGTACGAGCAGTACTTC. The encoded protein is CASSPGQGAYEQYF.

The chain recombines TRBV7-2 with TRBJ2-2; TRBD2 agrees at 10 bases. The trim removed 6 bases at V and 5 bases at J, leaving 9 bases unmatched. CDR3 size: 16 residues. Per the germline V gene, CDR1 is SGHTA and CDR2 is FQGNSA. Here the CDR3 reads CASRQRGGLYTGELFF. As DNA, the CDR3 is TGTGCCAGCAGGCAGCGGGGGGGTTTGTATACCGGGGAGCTGTTTTTT.

There are a few counts of this clone. The CDR3 region has the DNA TGTGCCAGCAGCTTTCAGACTAGCGGAGAGACCCAGTACTTC. Its protein product is CASSFQTSGETQYF. V and J are TRBV7-2 and TRBJ2-5; 9 positions agree with TRBD2. Germline trimming cut 3 bases from V and 4 bases from J; bases unmatched to any gene: 3. This CDR3 contains 14 residues. Germline-derived CDR1 and CDR2 are SGHTA and FQGNSA.

This clone was picked up a small number of times. The V gene is TRBV11-2, the J gene TRBJ2-2; 9 nucleotides match TRBD2. V was clipped by 2 bases and J by 4 bases; unmatched bases: 2. The CDR3 extends over 15 amino acids. The V gene's germline CDR1 is SGHAT and CDR2 FQNNGV. The CDR3 sequence: CASSLQRGVTGELFF. Here the CDR3 DNA reads TGTGCCAGCAGCTTACAGCGGGGGGTCACCGGGGAGCTGTTTTTT.

The chain carries TRBV19 and TRBJ1-1; D ambiguous. CDR3 length: 15 amino acids. Trimming removed 3 bases at V and 3 bases at J, with 14 bases between. CDR1 and CDR2 (germline): LNHDA, SQIVND (reference sequence). The CDR3 loop reads CASSMGRGYDTEAFF. The CDR3 nucleotides read TGTGCCAGTAGTATGGGTCGAGGGTATGACACTGAAGCTTTCTTT.

This sequence joins TRBV7-6 and TRBJ1-4; TRBD1 matches 9 bases. CDR3 length: 15 residues. Germline V gene data show CDR1 as SGHVS and CDR2 as FNYEAQ. V trimming: 4 bases; J trimming: 3 bases; junction bases outside the gene matches: 3. The CDR3, as DNA: TGTGCCAGCAGCTCCCGGACAGGGGCTAATGAAAAACTGTTTTTT. Translated: CASSSRTGANEKLFF.

The chain employs TRBV11-2 and TRBJ2-7; TRBD2 matches 8 bases. V trimming: 1 base; J trimming: 4 bases; junction bases outside the gene matches: 9. Germline CDR1 SGHAT, CDR2 FQNNGV. The CDR3 is 16 amino acids. The CDR3 is CASSLGGPGTSYEQYF. The CDR3 DNA is TGTGCCAGCAGCTTAGGGGGCCCAGGGACTAGTTACGAGCAGTACTTC.

This chain links TRBV30 with TRBJ2-7; 8 nucleotides match TRBD2. The CDR3 length is 17 residues. The trim removed 0 bases at V and 5 bases at J, leaving 15 bases unmatched. CDR1 GTSNPN and CDR2 SVGIG come from the germline V gene (reference sequence). The CDR3 spells CAWSVRGGSLKMHEQYF. CDR3 DNA sequence: TGTGCCTGGAGTGTACGGGGGGGGAGCTTAAAGATGCACGAGCAGTACTTC.

V and J are TRBV5-1 and TRBJ2-5, with TRBD2 as a possible D gene (7 bases). CDR3 size: 14 residues. The V gene lost 0 bases and the J gene lost 5 bases, with 11 bases spanning the gap. The germline V gene has CDR1 SGHRS and CDR2 YFSETQ. The CDR3 bases are TGCGCCAGCAGCTTGGAGGGGGGGCCGGAGACCCAGTACTTC. Amino acid sequence: CASSLEGGPETQYF.

This chain joins TRBV4-3 and TRBJ2-7; TRBD1 is a possible D gene (7 bases). Germline assignment: CDR1 LGHNA and CDR2 YSLEER. The CDR3 sequence is 15 residues long. V gave up 1 base and J gave up 2 bases, with 12 bases separating them. This CDR3 reads CASSQGVRGAYEQYF. For the CDR3, the DNA is TGCGCCAGCAGCCAAGGGGTCAGGGGGGCCTACGAGCAGTACTTC.

The genes are TRBV28 and TRBJ1-2, with unresolved D. Between the trimmed V and J ends, which lost 1 base and 8 bases, there was a span of 17 bases. Per the germline V gene, CDR1 is MDHEN and CDR2 is SYDVKM. This CDR3 contains 15 residues. DNA for the CDR3: TGTGCCAGCAGTTTATCCACCCAGATTTTGGGCGGCTACACCTTC. This gives the protein CASSLSTQILGGYTF.

Only a few counts were recorded for this clone. The chain combines TRBV9 with TRBJ1-1, with 8 positions matching TRBD1. Germline V CDR1 and CDR2: SGDLS, YYNGEE. With V trimmed by 4 bases and J by 4 bases, 9 bases remained unmatched. This CDR3 comprises 15 residues. The DNA for the CDR3 is TGTGCCAGCAGCCCGCGGACAGGGAAGGGCACTGAAGCTTTCTTT. Protein: CASSPRTGKGTEAFF.

This clone appeared a few times. This rearrangement joins TRBV19 to TRBJ2-1, with D possibly matching TRBD2 (5 bases). This CDR3 comprises 12 residues. Germline V gene sequence: CDR1 LNHDA, CDR2 SQIVND (reference sequence). Trimming shortened V by 0 bases and J by 9 bases, and 6 bases separated the two germline ends. CDR3 loop: CASSIETIEQFF. CDR3 bases: TGTGCCAGTAGTATAGAGACTATTGAGCAGTTCTTC.

The V gene is TRBV11-3, the J gene TRBJ2-7; 10 positions match TRBD2. The CDR3 is 15 residues long. V was pared by 4 bases and J by 3 bases, with 6 bases of the junction left unmatched. In germline, CDR1 is SGHNT, CDR2 YENEEA. CDR3 sequence: CASSSGLAPIYEQYF. In nucleotides, the CDR3 is TGTGCCAGCAGCTCGGGACTAGCGCCTATCTACGAGCAGTACTTC.

V and J are TRBV30 and TRBJ1-2; 12 bases map to TRBD1. Germline CDR1 and CDR2: GTSNPN and SVGIG (reference sequence). The CDR3 totals 17 residues. The V segment lost 2 bases and the J segment 4 bases; nucleotides outside the gene matches: 11. The CDR3 DNA reads TGTGCCTGGAGTCGGGACAGGGGGCGACGTCTTGGCTATGGCTACACCTTC. Its protein product is CAWSRDRGRRLGYGYTF.

The CDR3, as DNA: TGTGCCATCAAAGGGACTAGCGGGGGAAAAGAGACCCAGTACTTC. This gives the protein CAIKGTSGGKETQYF. J is TRBJ2-5 and V is TRBV10-3, with 14 nucleotides matching TRBD2. V gave up 7 bases and J gave up 3 bases; unmatched junction bases: 4. CDR1 and CDR2 from the germline V gene are ENHRY and SYGVKD. This CDR3 contains 15 residues.

This clone appeared a single time. In DNA form, the CDR3 reads TGTGCCAGCAGCCGGAGGGGAGGCGATGAGCAGTACTTC. Its protein product is CASSRRGGDEQYF. The chain uses TRBV7-9 and TRBJ2-7; possible D gene TRBD2, 6 bases. Germline V lookup: CDR1 SEHNR, CDR2 FQNEAQ (reference sequence). The ends were cut back, 5 bases at V and 7 bases at J, with 15 bases in the middle. The CDR3 covers 13 residues. Using reference TRBV7-9 and TRBJ2-7 for the parts outside the CDR3, the full variable domain is DTGVSQNPRHKITKRGQNVTFRCDPISEHNRLYWYRQTLGQGPEFLTYFQNEAQLEKSRLLSDRFSAERPKGSFSTLEIQRTEQGDSAMYLCASSRRGGDEQYFGPGTRLTVT.

This chain links TRBV7-2 with TRBJ2-3, with D possibly being TRBD2 (6 bases). The germline gives CDR1 SGHTA, CDR2 FQGNSA. The CDR3 loop spans 18 amino acids. The germline V and J ends were trimmed by 2 bases and 0 bases, with 18 bases remaining between them. In nucleotides, the CDR3 is TGTGCCAGCAGCTTAAGGCCCGACCGGGACTTTAGCACAGATACGCAGTATTTT. Its translation: CASSLRPDRDFSTDTQYF.